Shown below are 11 T cell receptor beta chains from a single sample sequenced in a study of T cells after yellow fever vaccination. TCRdb passed the 5' RACE reads through MiXCR, listing each CDR3 protein once. The sample records hundreds of thousands of distinct CDR3 sequences, approximately 12% being singletons. The source material was CD4+ T cells sorted from PBMCs, sampled 15 days after the yellow fever booster vaccination. These receptor sequences come from a man between 18 and 29 years old who received the YFV17D yellow fever vaccine.

The sample holds many counts of this clonotype. The chain uses TRBV4-3 and TRBJ2-5; unclear D gene. CDR1 LGHNA and CDR2 YSLEER come from the germline V gene. Trimming left V 1 base short and J 2 bases short, with 11 bases between. The CDR3 spans 15 residues. The CDR3 is CASSQGADRQETQYF. The CDR3 nucleotides read TGCGCCAGCAGCCAAGGGGCAGATCGTCAAGAGACCCAGTACTTC.

The chain recombines TRBV7-2 with TRBJ2-3; 9 nucleotides match TRBD1. Trimming took 4 bases from V and 9 from J; bases not matched to a gene: 8. CDR1 and CDR2 from the germline V gene are SGHTA and FQGNSA. This CDR3 region has 14 residues. The CDR3: CASSSPGQGYTQYF. For the CDR3, the DNA is TGTGCCAGCAGCTCCCCTGGACAGGGGTACACGCAGTATTTT.

This clonotype was detected only a few times. The rearrangement uses TRBV5-5 and TRBJ2-2; maybe TRBD1 (5 bases). V lost 0 bases and J lost 9, with 9 bases in between. This CDR3 is built from 13 residues. Germline V gene lookup returns CDR1 SGHKS and CDR2 YYEKEE (reference sequence). As DNA, the CDR3 is TGTGCCAGCAGCTTGGGGCAGGGCCGGGAGCTGTTTTTT. Translation gives CASSLGQGRELFF.

The CDR3: CASSLGGQFNQPQHF. For the CDR3, the DNA is TGTGCCAGCAGCTTAGGGGGGCAGTTCAATCAGCCCCAGCATTTT. V gene TRBV7-9 combines with J gene TRBJ1-5, with D tentatively TRBD1 (6 bases). This CDR3 comprises 15 residues. Germline values: CDR1 SEHNR, CDR2 FQNEAQ (reference sequence). The germline V and J ends were trimmed by 1 base and 3 bases, with 10 bases remaining between them. The entire variable domain, with the rest obtained from reference TRBV7-9 and TRBJ1-5, is as follows: DTGVSQNPRHKITKRGQNVTFRCDPISEHNRLYWYRQTLGQGPEFLTYFQNEAQLEKSRLLSDRFSAERPKGSFSTLEIQRTEQGDSAMYLCASSLGGQFNQPQHFGDGTRLSIL.

This clonotype was observed a handful of times. This sequence joins TRBV18 and TRBJ2-5; D may correspond to TRBD1 or TRBD2 (5 bases each). Germline CDR1 reads KGHSH; CDR2 reads LQKENI. Deletions cut 8 bases from V and 4 bases from J, with 14 bases between. CDR3 size: 13 residues. CDR3 in DNA: TGTGCCAGCCGGGACGTCGATGGAGAGACCCAGTACTTC. Its protein product is CASRDVDGETQYF.

This clonotype occurred many times. The CDR3 DNA is TGTGCCAGCAGTTTATTTTTCGGGACAGGGAGTTCACCCCTCCACTTT. Its translation is CASSLFFGTGSSPLHF. This chain links TRBV27 with TRBJ1-6; 9 nucleotides agree with TRBD1. This CDR3 spans 16 amino acids. J was trimmed by 9 bases and V by 1 base; bases with no gene match: 7. CDR1 is MNHEY, CDR2 SMNVEV, per germline (reference sequence).

The table lists this clonotype with many counts. The chain combines TRBV9 with TRBJ2-5, with D perhaps matching TRBD2 (5 bases). Trimming cost V 4 bases and J 3 bases, with 10 bases left between them. There are 13 residues in the CDR3. Germline CDR1 and CDR2: SGDLS and YYNGEE. The CDR3 protein is CASSMGAEETQYF. The CDR3 coding sequence is TGTGCCAGCAGCATGGGAGCGGAAGAGACCCAGTACTTC.

V is TRBV28 and J is TRBJ1-5; D gene unclear. The germline CDR1 and CDR2 sequences are MDHEN and SYDVKM. This CDR3 spans 11 amino acids. V was pared by 3 bases and J by 6 bases, with 3 bases between. CDR3 in amino acids: CASSFAQPQHF. The CDR3 coding sequence is TGTGCCAGCAGTTTTGCTCAGCCCCAGCATTTT.

This clonotype was observed a handful of times. This chain links TRBV20-1 with TRBJ2-7; TRBD2 agrees at 8 bases. V shed 3 bases and J 2 bases; nucleotides not matched to a gene: 3. Germline CDR1 and CDR2: DFQATT and SNEGSKA (reference sequence). This CDR3 has 13 amino acids. In nucleotides, the CDR3 is TGCAGTGCTAGGGCCGGGGGGGCCTACGAGCAGTACTTC. It codes for CSARAGGAYEQYF.

This clonotype showed up just a few times. This chain connects TRBV12-3 or TRBV12-4 to TRBJ2-5, with 13 positions matching TRBD2. This CDR3 is 15 amino acids long. With V trimmed by 5 bases and J by 5 bases, 5 bases remained unmatched. The CDR3 DNA sequence: TGTGCCAGCAGTGCGGGACTAGCGGGGTTCGAGACCCAGTACTTC. Protein: CASSAGLAGFETQYF.

The rearrangement links TRBV7-2 to TRBJ2-5; D is possibly TRBD2 (5 bases). The V end lost 5 bases, the J end lost 2 bases, and 15 bases lay between the germline ends. Germline V gene lookup returns CDR1 SGHTA and CDR2 FQGNSA. This CDR3 comprises 15 residues. The chain's CDR3 is CASSPSRRHQETQYF. The CDR3 DNA reads as TGTGCCAGCAGCCCGTCGAGGAGGCATCAAGAGACCCAGTACTTC. Looking up the rest from reference TRBV7-2 and TRBJ2-5 gives the full variable domain: GAGVSQSPSNKVTEKGKDVELRCDPISGHTALYWYRQSLGQGLEFLIYFQGNSAPDKSGLPSDRFSAERTGGSVSTLTIQRTQQEDSAVYLCASSPSRRHQETQYFGPGTRLLVL.